This T cell receptor beta chain came from a study of blood T cell repertoires in COVID-19. Original handling: It was from reference gene primer amplification that nucleated cell counts were estimated. Measured with immunoSEQ multiplex PCR; TCRdb has only the in-frame clones, and not every one. From that table come the V and J calls and clone size; the DNA was used to work out D and trimming. In the table there are about 250,000 clones, around 92% of which are singletons. Per germline, CDR1 MNHNY and CDR2 SVGAGI (reference sequence). This CDR3 has 15 amino acids. J lost 2 bases, V lost 5 bases, and 6 bases had no gene match. Cohort assignment relied on participant-reported clinical history.

Sample: PBMCs or T cells enriched from blood (not recorded which). The gene calls are TRBV6-6 and TRBJ1-5; 7 nucleotides align to TRBD1. The sequence was collected from a woman in her 30s with acute COVID-19. CDR3 in DNA: TGTGCCAGCAGTCAGACAGGGAAGGGCAATCAGCCCCAGCATTTT. Translated, it gives CASSQTGKGNQPQHF.